This is a list of T cell receptor beta chains from one sample in a study of shared clonotypes between healthy human individuals. Only in-frame clones appear in the TCRdb table, and some are missing; sequencing was by immunoSEQ multiplex PCR. The repertoire includes about 2 million clones, roughly 96% of them detected once, and roughly 0.13% sits in the top ten. Material for sequencing was naive CD4+ T cells sorted from blood. Source of these receptors: a man younger than 35 in good health. Both conserved end residues are part of each CDR3. The order of the fields is clone size, J gene, V gene, D gene, CDR3 DNA, CDR3 protein. D genes are given only for firm matches. Expanded clones are given a class, and other clones once, few, many or no size at all.

clone_size: .
j_call: TRBJ1-4
v_call: TRBV6-5
d_call: .
cdr3_nt: TGTGCCAGCAGTCTGGGGGGGGCGGGTGAAAAACTGTTTTTT
cdr3_aa: CASSLGGAGEKLFF

clone_size: .
j_call: TRBJ2-5
v_call: TRBV12-5
d_call: TRBD2
cdr3_nt: TGTGCTAGTGGTTCATCCCCACTAGCGCGTCAAGAGACCCAGTACTTC
cdr3_aa: CASGSSPLARQETQYF

clone_size: .
j_call: TRBJ1-2
v_call: TRBV30
d_call: TRBD1
cdr3_nt: TGTGCCTGGAGTGGGGGCACGTTAGGGGGCGAAGATGGCTACACCTTC
cdr3_aa: CAWSGGTLGGEDGYTF

clone_size: .
j_call: TRBJ2-7
v_call: TRBV2
d_call: .
cdr3_nt: TGTGCCAGCAGTTACAGGGCCAACGAGCAGTACTTC
cdr3_aa: CASSYRANEQYF

clone_size: .
j_call: TRBJ1-5
v_call: TRBV18
d_call: .
cdr3_nt: TGTGCCAGCTCTCCCGAGGATGGGCAGCCCCAGCATTTT
cdr3_aa: CASSPEDGQPQHF

clone_size: .
j_call: TRBJ2-5
v_call: TRBV7-3
d_call: .
cdr3_nt: TGTGCCAGCAGCTTGGGGACGCGGGAGACCCAGTACTTC
cdr3_aa: CASSLGTRETQYF

clone_size: .
j_call: TRBJ2-1
v_call: TRBV27
d_call: .
cdr3_nt: TGTGCCAGCAGTCTCCGAGCACGCGAATATGAGCAGTTCTTC
cdr3_aa: CASSLRAREYEQFF

clone_size: .
j_call: TRBJ1-4
v_call: TRBV4-1
d_call: .
cdr3_nt: TGCGCCAGCAGCCAGTCGAAGGGAGGTGAAAAACTGTTTTTT
cdr3_aa: CASSQSKGGEKLFF

clone_size: .
j_call: TRBJ2-7
v_call: TRBV13
d_call: TRBD2
cdr3_nt: TGTGCCAGCAGCCTAGCGGGGAGAAACGAGCAGTACTTC
cdr3_aa: CASSLAGRNEQYF

clone_size: once
j_call: TRBJ2-5
v_call: TRBV7-9
d_call: .
cdr3_nt: TGTGCCAGCAGCCACACTAGGGCCACACAAGAGACCCAGTACTTC
cdr3_aa: CASSHTRATQETQYF

clone_size: .
j_call: TRBJ1-1
v_call: TRBV2
d_call: .
cdr3_nt: TGTGCCAGCAATCTGAACACTGAAGCTTTCTTT
cdr3_aa: CASNLNTEAFF

clone_size: .
j_call: TRBJ2-7
v_call: TRBV5-1
d_call: .
cdr3_nt: TGCGCCAGCAGCTTGGGGCAGAGCTCCTACGAGCAGTACTTC
cdr3_aa: CASSLGQSSYEQYF

clone_size: .
j_call: TRBJ1-5
v_call: TRBV7-2
d_call: TRBD1
cdr3_nt: TGTGCCAGCAGCGAAGACAGGGTAAATCAGCCCCAGCATTTT
cdr3_aa: CASSEDRVNQPQHF

clone_size: .
j_call: TRBJ1-2
v_call: TRBV28
d_call: .
cdr3_nt: TGTGCCAGCAGTACTTCCGGCGGACTACTTGGCTACACCTTC
cdr3_aa: CASSTSGGLLGYTF

clone_size: once
j_call: TRBJ2-4
v_call: TRBV7-2
d_call: .
cdr3_nt: TGTGCCAGCAGCTTCTCCGGGAAAAACATTCAGTACTTC
cdr3_aa: CASSFSGKNIQYF

clone_size: .
j_call: TRBJ1-3
v_call: TRBV7-8
d_call: .
cdr3_nt: TGTGCCAGCAGCGAGTCTACTTACTCTGGAAACACCATATATTTT
cdr3_aa: CASSESTYSGNTIYF

clone_size: .
j_call: TRBJ1-4
v_call: TRBV5-6
d_call: TRBD1
cdr3_nt: TGTGCCAGCAGCCTAGGGGGCTACAATGAAAAACTGTTTTTT
cdr3_aa: CASSLGGYNEKLFF

clone_size: .
j_call: TRBJ1-4
v_call: TRBV9
d_call: .
cdr3_nt: TGTGCCAGCAGCCCAGGAGGCGTGAAAAAACTGTTTTTT
cdr3_aa: CASSPGGVKKLFF

clone_size: .
j_call: TRBJ2-5
v_call: TRBV30
d_call: TRBD2
cdr3_nt: TGTGCCTGGATGGTCGCGGGAGTTTTAGAGACCCAGTACTTC
cdr3_aa: CAWMVAGVLETQYF

clone_size: .
j_call: TRBJ1-4
v_call: TRBV10-3
d_call: .
cdr3_nt: TGTGCCATCAGTGAGGGGGAAAAACTGTTTTTT
cdr3_aa: CAISEGEKLFF

clone_size: .
j_call: TRBJ1-2
v_call: TRBV6-1
d_call: TRBD1
cdr3_nt: TGTGCCAGCAGTGGTTTAGGGACAGGGTACTATGGCTACACCTTC
cdr3_aa: CASSGLGTGYYGYTF

clone_size: .
j_call: TRBJ2-7
v_call: TRBV7-2
d_call: TRBD2
cdr3_nt: TGTGCCAGCAGTTCAACGAGACTAGCGGGAGGGAACGAGCAGTACTTC
cdr3_aa: CASSSTRLAGGNEQYF

clone_size: .
j_call: TRBJ2-7
v_call: TRBV21-1
d_call: .
cdr3_nt: TGTGCCAGCAGCAAAGAACACGGGAGGGGGTACGAGCAGTACTTC
cdr3_aa: CASSKEHGRGYEQYF

clone_size: few
j_call: TRBJ1-2
v_call: TRBV10-1
d_call: .
cdr3_nt: TGCGCCAGCAGTGAGTCATTGGGGGATGGCTACACCTTC
cdr3_aa: CASSESLGDGYTF

clone_size: .
j_call: TRBJ2-5
v_call: TRBV7-2
d_call: .
cdr3_nt: TGTGCCAGCAGCTTTTCTAACGGGATGGCGGTAGAGACCCAGTACTTC
cdr3_aa: CASSFSNGMAVETQYF

clone_size: .
j_call: TRBJ2-3
v_call: TRBV6-4
d_call: .
cdr3_nt: TGTGCCAGCAGTCTTACTGACGCAGGAGATACGCAGTATTTT
cdr3_aa: CASSLTDAGDTQYF

clone_size: .
j_call: TRBJ2-5
v_call: TRBV4-3
d_call: TRBD2
cdr3_nt: TGCGCCAGCAGCCAAGATTGGACTAGCGGGACGCAAGAGACCCAGTACTTC
cdr3_aa: CASSQDWTSGTQETQYF

clone_size: .
j_call: TRBJ2-3
v_call: TRBV7-9
d_call: TRBD2
cdr3_nt: TGTGCCAGCAGCGTCAGCGGGGGGGCCGGGTATACGCAGTATTTT
cdr3_aa: CASSVSGGAGYTQYF

clone_size: .
j_call: TRBJ2-2
v_call: TRBV5-1
d_call: .
cdr3_nt: TGCGCCAGCAGCTTGTGGGGGAATAAGAACACCGGGGAGCTGTTTTTT
cdr3_aa: CASSLWGNKNTGELFF

clone_size: once
j_call: TRBJ2-7
v_call: TRBV6-5
d_call: TRBD1
cdr3_nt: TGTGCCAGCAGTCAAACAGGGGGCGTCTACGAGCAGTACTTC
cdr3_aa: CASSQTGGVYEQYF

clone_size: .
j_call: TRBJ2-5
v_call: TRBV7-7
d_call: .
cdr3_nt: TGTGCTAGCAGCCCCGGGGGACTCTCCGGGGAGACCCAGTACTTC
cdr3_aa: CASSPGGLSGETQYF

clone_size: once
j_call: TRBJ2-7
v_call: TRBV6-4
d_call: .
cdr3_nt: TGTGCCAGCAGTGAGTCTAGCAGTTTTGGGGAGCAGTACTTC
cdr3_aa: CASSESSSFGEQYF

clone_size: .
j_call: TRBJ1-1
v_call: TRBV30
d_call: .
cdr3_nt: TGTGCCTGGACAAAGGGCGCGAACACTGAAGCTTTCTTT
cdr3_aa: CAWTKGANTEAFF

clone_size: .
j_call: TRBJ1-4
v_call: TRBV5-6
d_call: TRBD1
cdr3_nt: TGTGCCAGCAGCACGCTGGGGGGACAGCCAGCTGAAAAACTGTTTTTT
cdr3_aa: CASSTLGGQPAEKLFF

clone_size: .
j_call: TRBJ2-2
v_call: TRBV5-1
d_call: TRBD2
cdr3_nt: TGCGCCAGCAGCCCGGATCGACTAGCGGTCACCGGGGAGCTGTTTTTT
cdr3_aa: CASSPDRLAVTGELFF

clone_size: .
j_call: TRBJ1-2
v_call: TRBV11-2
d_call: TRBD1
cdr3_nt: TGTGCCAGCAGCACGGGGACAGGGGTTAACTATGGCTACACCTTC
cdr3_aa: CASSTGTGVNYGYTF

clone_size: .
j_call: TRBJ2-7
v_call: TRBV4-1
d_call: .
cdr3_nt: TGCGCCAGCAGCCAAACAGTGGGGAAAGGGTACGAGCAGTACTTC
cdr3_aa: CASSQTVGKGYEQYF

clone_size: .
j_call: TRBJ2-3
v_call: TRBV5-6
d_call: .
cdr3_nt: TGTGCCAGCAGCTTGGAACCGTGGGATACGCAGTATTTT
cdr3_aa: CASSLEPWDTQYF

clone_size: few
j_call: TRBJ1-2
v_call: TRBV28
d_call: .
cdr3_nt: TGTGCCAGCAGAAAGCAGGGATACGACGGCTACACCTTC
cdr3_aa: CASRKQGYDGYTF

clone_size: once
j_call: TRBJ2-7
v_call: TRBV28
d_call: TRBD1
cdr3_nt: TGTGCCAGCAGTTCACCACGGGACAGCCAGTACTTC
cdr3_aa: CASSSPRDSQYF

clone_size: .
j_call: TRBJ1-2
v_call: TRBV30
d_call: .
cdr3_nt: TGTGCCTGGGGGGGAATGTTCAGGGTGAACTATGGCTACACCTTC
cdr3_aa: CAWGGMFRVNYGYTF

clone_size: .
j_call: TRBJ2-7
v_call: TRBV20-1
d_call: TRBD1
cdr3_nt: TGCAGTGCCAGACAGGGCTACGAGCAGTACTTC
cdr3_aa: CSARQGYEQYF